Presented here are 9 T cell receptor beta chains from one specimen sequenced in a study of T cells in Graves' hyperthyroidism and ophthalmopathy. Amplified regions were TCR beta CDR3 sequences from RNA transcripts. The HTBI primer set was used in a first-round RT-PCR of the TCR CDR3. TCRdb processed the multiplex PCR reads anew with MiXCR; each CDR3 protein has one entry. The sample has about 330,000 distinct CDR3 sequences; 12% to 15% are singletons. Sample: blood. The receptor set was obtained from a middle-aged woman with Graves' ophthalmopathy.

This clonotype appeared a few times. The rearrangement uses TRBV28 and TRBJ2-5, with 7 positions matching TRBD1. CDR1 and CDR2 (germline): MDHEN, SYDVKM. Trimming took 10 bases from V and 1 from J; bases not matched to a gene: 6. The CDR3 totals 13 residues. The CDR3 here is CAKRTGAQETQYF. The CDR3 nucleotides read TGTGCCAAGAGGACAGGAGCCCAAGAGACCCAGTACTTC.

The chain couples TRBV15 to TRBJ2-1, with TRBD1 matching over 8 bases. CDR1 is LNHNV, CDR2 YYDKDF, per germline (reference sequence). J gave up 7 bases and V 5 bases, and 4 bases lay outside the gene matches. The CDR3 totals 13 residues. The CDR3 bases are TGTGCCACCAGCGCCCGACAGGGGAATGAGCAGTTCTTC. Its protein product is CATSARQGNEQFF. The complete variable domain, with remaining parts taken from reference TRBV15 and TRBJ2-1, reads DAMVIQNPRYQVTQFGKPVTLSCSQTLNHNVMYWYQQKSSQAPKLLFHYYDKDFNNEADTPDNFQSRRPNTSFCFLDIRSPGLGDTAMYLCATSARQGNEQFFGPGTRLTVL.

In nucleotides, the CDR3 is TGTGCCAGCAGCTTGTCCCGACAGGGCGGAAACAATGAGCAGTTCTTC. Protein: CASSLSRQGGNNEQFF. The rearrangement joins TRBV5-4 to TRBJ2-1; 7 bases are shared with TRBD1. This CDR3 is 16 amino acids long. After removal of 1 base from V and 5 bases from J, the junction contained 9 bases not matched to a gene. Germline CDR1 and CDR2: SGHNT and YYREEE (reference sequence).

This clonotype has a count of ten or more. The gene calls are TRBV18 and TRBJ2-7; the D call may be TRBD1 or TRBD2 (5 bases each). The V gene lost 1 base and the J gene lost 5 bases, with 9 bases spanning the gap. This CDR3 contains 13 residues. Germline V gene lookup returns CDR1 KGHSH and CDR2 LQKENI. CDR3 nucleotide sequence: TGTGCCAGCTCACCACGCCGAGGGGACGAGCAGTACTTC. Encoded protein: CASSPRRGDEQYF.

In this sample, this clonotype turned up many times. This chain connects TRBV7-9 to TRBJ2-5, with TRBD2 matching over 7 bases. Germline V gives CDR1 SEHNR, CDR2 FQNEAQ (reference sequence). With 4 bases clipped from V and 5 bases from J, the junction kept 10 bases outside the gene matches. This CDR3 has 15 residues. CDR3 DNA: TGTGCCAGCAGCTCTCTGCTAGCGGAGTTCGAGACCCAGTACTTC. The encoded protein is CASSSLLAEFETQYF.

The table lists this clonotype with many counts. The chain joins TRBV7-2 to TRBJ2-1; 9 bases align to TRBD2. Trimming at V came to 5 bases and at J to 3 bases, leaving 11 bases not matched to a gene. The germline V gene encodes CDR1 SGHTA and CDR2 FQGNSA. The CDR3 has 17 amino acids. This CDR3 is CASSPSRREGLYNEQFF. CDR3 bases: TGTGCCAGCAGCCCCTCCCGGCGGGAGGGCCTCTACAATGAGCAGTTCTTC. Using reference TRBV7-2 and TRBJ2-1 for the parts outside the CDR3, the full variable domain is GAGVSQSPSNKVTEKGKDVELRCDPISGHTALYWYRQSLGQGLEFLIYFQGNSAPDKSGLPSDRFSAERTGGSVSTLTIQRTQQEDSAVYLCASSPSRREGLYNEQFFGPGTRLTVL.

The chain couples TRBV6-1 to TRBJ1-1; the D is unclear. The germline CDR1 and CDR2 sequences are MNHNS and SASEGT. The CDR3 loop spans 14 amino acids. Trimming pared 3 bases from V and 8 bases from J, leaving 16 bases between. The CDR3 nucleotides read TGTGCCAGCAGTGAGGCGGGCGGCCAGGCCGAAGCTTTCTTT. Translation gives CASSEAGGQAEAFF.

This clonotype was found a few times. This rearrangement joins TRBV19 to TRBJ2-2; tentatively, D is TRBD1 (6 bases). This CDR3 comprises 14 residues. Looked up from germline, CDR1 is LNHDA and CDR2 is SQIVND (reference sequence). V lost 2 bases, J lost 6 bases, and 10 bases lay in between. Written as DNA, the CDR3 is TGTGCCAGTAGTATACAGGGGATCCCCGGGGAGCTGTTTTTT. Residues: CASSIQGIPGELFF.

The chain has TRBV2 and TRBJ2-6, with 9 bases that match TRBD1. The CDR3 sequence is 17 residues long. V shed 11 bases, J shed 1 base, and the junction held 12 bases outside the gene matches. Germline values: CDR1 SNHLY, CDR2 FYNNEI. CDR3 protein: CARGLDRGSSGANVLTF. The CDR3 DNA reads as TGTGCCCGCGGCCTGGACAGGGGATCATCTGGGGCCAACGTCCTGACTTTC.